This T cell receptor beta chain came from a study of blood T cell repertoires in COVID-19. Study-wide context: Acute and convalescent COVID-19 specimens originated in the United States, Italy and Spain.

Sequencing used immunoSEQ multiplex PCR; TCRdb keeps in-frame clones, though not all of them. The table has approximately 200,000 clones, about 87% seen once. Per the germline V gene, CDR1 is MDHEN and CDR2 is SYDVKM. This CDR3 spans 15 amino acids. With 3 bases removed from V and 5 bases from J, the gap between germline ends came to 14 bases. The chain carries TRBV28 and TRBJ2-1; possible D gene TRBD2, 7 bases. The receptor was isolated from a woman aged 25 to 45 who had been exposed to COVID-19. Material: PBMCs or T cells enriched from blood (not recorded which). The CDR3 region is CASSLGGAAHNEQFF. In DNA, the CDR3 is TGTGCCAGCAGTTTGGGGGGGGCGGCACACAATGAGCAGTTCTTC.